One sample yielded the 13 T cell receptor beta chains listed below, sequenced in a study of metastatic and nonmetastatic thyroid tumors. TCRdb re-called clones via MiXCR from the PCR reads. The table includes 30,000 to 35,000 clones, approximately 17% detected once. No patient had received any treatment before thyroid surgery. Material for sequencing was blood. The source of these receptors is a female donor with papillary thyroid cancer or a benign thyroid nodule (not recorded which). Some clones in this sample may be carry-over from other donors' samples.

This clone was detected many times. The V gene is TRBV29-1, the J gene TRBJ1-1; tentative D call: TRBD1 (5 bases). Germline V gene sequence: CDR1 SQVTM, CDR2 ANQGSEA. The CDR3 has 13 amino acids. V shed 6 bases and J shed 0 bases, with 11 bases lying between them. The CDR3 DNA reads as TGCAGCGTCCTAGACAGTATGAACACTGAAGCTTTCTTT. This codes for CSVLDSMNTEAFF.

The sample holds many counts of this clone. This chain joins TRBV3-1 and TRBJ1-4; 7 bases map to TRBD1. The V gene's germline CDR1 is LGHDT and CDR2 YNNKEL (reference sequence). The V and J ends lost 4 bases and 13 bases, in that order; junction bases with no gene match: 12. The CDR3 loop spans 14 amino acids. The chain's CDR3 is CASSRGTEVNRLFF. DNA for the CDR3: TGTGCCAGCAGCCGCGGGACAGAGGTGAATAGACTGTTTTTT. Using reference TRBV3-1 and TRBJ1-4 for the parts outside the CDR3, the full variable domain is DTAVSQTPKYLVTQMGNDKSIKCEQNLGHDTMYWYKQDSKKFLKIMFSYNNKELIINETVPNRFSPKSPDKAHLNLHINSLELGDSAVYFCASSRGTEVNRLFFGSGTQLSVL.

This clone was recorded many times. This chain's CDR3 is CATSDRTPFYTF. The CDR3 DNA sequence: TGTGCCACCAGTGACAGGACTCCCTTCTACACCTTC. V usage is TRBV24-1 and J usage is TRBJ1-2; D is unclear. The CDR3 contains 12 residues. V lost 4 bases to trimming and J lost 10 bases, with 12 bases between them. Per germline, CDR1 KGHDR and CDR2 SFDVKD.

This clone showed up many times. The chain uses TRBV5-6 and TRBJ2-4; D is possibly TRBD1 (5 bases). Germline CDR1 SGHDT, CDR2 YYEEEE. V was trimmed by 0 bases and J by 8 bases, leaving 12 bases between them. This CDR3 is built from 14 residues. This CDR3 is CASSLGGSAYIQYF. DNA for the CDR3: TGTGCCAGCAGCTTGGGGGGCTCGGCGTACATTCAGTACTTC.

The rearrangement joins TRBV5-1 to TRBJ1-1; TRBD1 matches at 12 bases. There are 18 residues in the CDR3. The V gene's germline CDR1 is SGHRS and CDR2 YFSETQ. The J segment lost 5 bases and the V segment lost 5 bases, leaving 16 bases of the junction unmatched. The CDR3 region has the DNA TGCGCCAGCAGTACTACCTATTCGGGACAGGGGGCGAGAACTGAAGCTTTCTTT. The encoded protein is CASSTTYSGQGARTEAFF.

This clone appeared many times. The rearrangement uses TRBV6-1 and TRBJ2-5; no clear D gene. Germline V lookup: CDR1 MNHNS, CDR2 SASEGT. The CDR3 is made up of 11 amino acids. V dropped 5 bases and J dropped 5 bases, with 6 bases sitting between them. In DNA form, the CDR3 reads TGTGCCAGCAGTTACAAGGAGACCCAGTACTTC. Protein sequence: CASSYKETQYF.

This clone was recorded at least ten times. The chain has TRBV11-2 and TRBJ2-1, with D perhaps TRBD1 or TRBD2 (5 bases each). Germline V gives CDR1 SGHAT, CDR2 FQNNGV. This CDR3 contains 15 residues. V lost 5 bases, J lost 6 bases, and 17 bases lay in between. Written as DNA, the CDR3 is TGTGCCAGCAGCCCCACCCCGGGACGTGTCAATGAGCAGTTCTTC. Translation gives CASSPTPGRVNEQFF.

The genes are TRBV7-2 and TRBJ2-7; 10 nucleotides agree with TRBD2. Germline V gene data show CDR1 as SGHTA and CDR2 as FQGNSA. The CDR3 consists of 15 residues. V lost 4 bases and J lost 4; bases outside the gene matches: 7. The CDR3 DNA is TGTGCCAGCAGCTCCCAGCGGGAGGGCAGGTACGAGCAGTACTTC. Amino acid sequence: CASSSQREGRYEQYF.

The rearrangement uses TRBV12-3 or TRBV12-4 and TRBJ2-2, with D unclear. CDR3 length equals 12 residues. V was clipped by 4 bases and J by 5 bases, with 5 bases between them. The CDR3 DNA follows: TGTGCCAGCAGTTCCCGAACCGGGGAGCTGTTTTTT. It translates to CASSSRTGELFF.

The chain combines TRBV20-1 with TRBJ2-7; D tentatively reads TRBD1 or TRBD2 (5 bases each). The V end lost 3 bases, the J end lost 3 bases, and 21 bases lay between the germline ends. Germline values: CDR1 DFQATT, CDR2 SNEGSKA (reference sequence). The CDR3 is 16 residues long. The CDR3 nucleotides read TGCAGTGCTAGTTCACCCCAGGCCGGGGACCTCTACGAGCAGTACTTC. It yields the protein CSASSPQAGDLYEQYF.

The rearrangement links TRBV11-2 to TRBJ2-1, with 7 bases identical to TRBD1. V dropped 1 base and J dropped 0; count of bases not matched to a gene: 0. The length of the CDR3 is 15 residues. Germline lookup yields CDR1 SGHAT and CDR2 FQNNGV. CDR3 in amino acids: CASSLGDSSYNEQFF. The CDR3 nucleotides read TGTGCCAGCAGCTTAGGGGACAGCTCCTACAATGAGCAGTTCTTC. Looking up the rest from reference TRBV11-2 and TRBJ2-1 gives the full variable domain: EAGVAQSPRYKIIEKRQSVAFWCNPISGHATLYWYQQILGQGPKLLIQFQNNGVVDDSQLPKDRFSAERLKGVDSTLKIQPAKLEDSAVYLCASSLGDSSYNEQFFGPGTRLTVL.

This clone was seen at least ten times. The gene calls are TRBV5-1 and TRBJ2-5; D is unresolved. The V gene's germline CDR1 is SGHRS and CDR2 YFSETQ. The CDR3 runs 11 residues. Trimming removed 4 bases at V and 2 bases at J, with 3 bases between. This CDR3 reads CASSQQETQYF. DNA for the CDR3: TGCGCCAGCAGCCAACAAGAGACCCAGTACTTC.

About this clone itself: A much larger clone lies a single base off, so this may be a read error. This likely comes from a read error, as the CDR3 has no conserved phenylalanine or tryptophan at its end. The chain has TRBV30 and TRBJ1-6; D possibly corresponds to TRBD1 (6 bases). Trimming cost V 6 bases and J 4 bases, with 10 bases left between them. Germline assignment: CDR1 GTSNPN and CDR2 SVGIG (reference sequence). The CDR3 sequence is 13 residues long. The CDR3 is CACRGEYNSPLHL. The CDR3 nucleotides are TGTGCCTGTAGGGGGGAATATAATTCACCCCTCCACCTT.